These 22 T cell receptor beta chains share one sample of origin, sequenced in a study of CXCR3-negative and CXCR3-positive naive CD8 T cells. Libraries of TRB cDNA were made by 5' RACE and carried UMIs. TCRdb reprocessed the 5' RACE reads, with one entry per CDR3 protein and no DNA. The data include 50,000 to 75,000 distinct CDR3 sequences; the top ten clones carry 4.3%. The sequenced sample consisted of naive CXCR3- CD8+ T cells from blood. As to subset: CD45RO-CCR7+CD27+CD95- naive CD8+ T cells lacking CXCR3 (TNR3-). These receptors were collected from a human donor in good health. Some clones in this sample may be carry-over from other donors' samples.

This chain connects TRBV7-9 to TRBJ2-1; TCRdb lists TRBD1, though no DNA is available to test this call. CDR1 is SEHNR, CDR2 FQNEAQ, per germline (reference sequence). The CDR3 runs 15 residues. CDR3 protein: CASSLGGPEYNEQFF.

The rearrangement joins TRBV29-1 to TRBJ1-2. The CDR3 extends over 15 amino acids. Germline CDR1 is SQVTM and CDR2 is ANQGSEA. CDR3 protein: CSVGGTSNINYGYTF.

V and J are TRBV9 and TRBJ1-1; TCRdb proposes TRBD1, but this gene call is untestable without DNA. This CDR3 comprises 16 residues. The germline gives CDR1 SGDLS, CDR2 YYNGEE. The CDR3 loop reads CASSGHRELMNTEAFF.

This chain links TRBV14 with TRBJ1-1. CDR3 length equals 14 residues. Per germline, CDR1 SGHDN and CDR2 FVKESK. The CDR3 region is CASSQERRGTEAFF.

J is TRBJ2-1 and V is TRBV7-9. Germline CDR1 and CDR2: SEHNR and FQNEAQ (reference sequence). This CDR3 contains 13 residues. Here the CDR3 reads CASSQSADNEQFF.

The chain recombines TRBV28 with TRBJ2-1. This CDR3 comprises 14 residues. In germline, CDR1 is MDHEN, CDR2 SYDVKM. The CDR3 region is CASSHRRHTYEQFF.

The J gene is TRBJ2-1, the V gene TRBV20-1; TCRdb gives TRBD2 as the D gene, but with no DNA this cannot be confirmed. The germline V gene has CDR1 DFQATT and CDR2 SNEGSKA (reference sequence). This CDR3 has 17 residues. CDR3: CSATQYGGLPPYNEQFF.

This chain connects TRBV29-1 to TRBJ2-3. Germline V gene data show CDR1 as SQVTM and CDR2 as ANQGSEA. The CDR3 consists of 15 residues. The CDR3 sequence: CSVDPTSLSADTQYF.

The chain is built from TRBV5-6 and TRBJ2-7; TCRdb's D call, TRBD1, is unchecked because there is no DNA. CDR1 is SGHDT and CDR2 is YYEEEE in the germline V gene. CDR3 length: 12 amino acids. The CDR3: CASRQQGYEQYF.

The chain uses TRBV13 and TRBJ2-2; the D call of TRBD2 rests on TCRdb alone, since no DNA is present to check it. The CDR3 sequence is 15 residues long. Germline values: CDR1 PRHDT, CDR2 FYEKMQ (reference sequence). The CDR3 protein is CASSLAGLPTGELFF. Full variable domain (outside the CDR3, taken from reference TRBV13 and TRBJ2-2): AAGVIQSPRHLIKEKRETATLKCYPIPRHDTVYWYQQGPGQDPQFLISFYEKMQSDKGSIPDRFSAQQFSDYHSELNMSSLELGDSALYFCASSLAGLPTGELFFGEGSRLTVL.

The chain couples TRBV7-9 to TRBJ2-2; with no DNA, the TCRdb D assignment of TRBD1 cannot be verified. The CDR3 totals 22 residues. Looked up from germline, CDR1 is SEHNR and CDR2 is FQNEAQ (reference sequence). The chain's CDR3 is CASRDREVHRGFGEANTGELFF.

The chain couples TRBV29-1 to TRBJ1-2. The CDR3 totals 12 residues. Germline values: CDR1 SQVTM, CDR2 ANQGSEA. The CDR3 spells CSVALGGYGYTF.

The rearrangement links TRBV7-9 to TRBJ1-1; TCRdb proposes TRBD1, but this gene call is untestable without DNA. From germline, CDR1 is SEHNR and CDR2 FQNEAQ (reference sequence). This CDR3 has 16 amino acids. The CDR3 protein is CASSSNKGTPNTEAFF.

The chain couples TRBV4-2 to TRBJ2-7; TCRdb designates TRBD1, a call that cannot be tested without DNA. The CDR3 length is 15 residues. Germline CDR1 is LGHNA and CDR2 is YNFKEQ. The chain's CDR3 is CASSPEDRPSYEQYF.

CDR3 sequence: CASSLPGQGVQETQYF. The chain couples TRBV28 to TRBJ2-5; TCRdb designates TRBD1, a call that cannot be tested without DNA. Germline CDR1 reads MDHEN; CDR2 reads SYDVKM. The CDR3 loop spans 16 amino acids.

The chain carries TRBV27 and TRBJ2-7; TCRdb gives TRBD1 as the D gene, but with no DNA this cannot be confirmed. In germline, CDR1 is MNHEY, CDR2 SMNVEV (reference sequence). The CDR3 extends over 16 amino acids. CDR3 region: CASSHPVRENSYEQYF.

The chain joins TRBV10-3 to TRBJ2-7; no DNA is available, so the TRBD2 call from TCRdb remains unchecked. The CDR3 loop spans 14 amino acids. The germline V gene encodes CDR1 ENHRY and CDR2 SYGVKD. The chain's CDR3 is CAISAAPREPEQYF.

V gene TRBV29-1 combines with J gene TRBJ2-1; TCRdb gives TRBD2 as the D gene, but with no DNA this cannot be confirmed. The CDR3 consists of 11 residues. Germline CDR1 SQVTM, CDR2 ANQGSEA. CDR3 sequence: CSVPGGTEQFF.

This chain connects TRBV29-1 to TRBJ2-7; the TCRdb call, TRBD2, lacks DNA for checking. Germline CDR1 reads SQVTM; CDR2 reads ANQGSEA. The CDR3 is 13 residues long. CDR3 residues: CSVVRRGAYEQYF.

The V gene is TRBV4-1, the J gene TRBJ2-7; TCRdb lists TRBD1, though no DNA is available to test this call. Germline V gene sequence: CDR1 MGHRA, CDR2 YSYEKL. The CDR3 covers 17 residues. CDR3 sequence: CASSQVPGGPPSYEQYF.

This clonotype shows up as medium-sized by frequency. The rearrangement joins TRBV29-1 to TRBJ2-7; there is no DNA to check the TCRdb D call of TRBD1. The CDR3 runs 13 residues. The germline gives CDR1 SQVTM, CDR2 ANQGSEA. CDR3 in amino acids: CSTSGQGPYEQYF.

The chain carries TRBV29-1 and TRBJ1-2; with no DNA, the TCRdb D assignment of TRBD1 cannot be verified. Germline V gene data show CDR1 as SQVTM and CDR2 as ANQGSEA. The CDR3 consists of 12 residues. CDR3 in amino acids: CSVEEGAYGYTF.